A single sample gave rise to the 10 T cell receptor beta chains below, sequenced in a study of patients and donors after allogeneic stem cell transplantation (dated by TCRdb to about 2020). The protocol used for the library was RT-PCR. This sample was sequenced with a NextSeq 550. TCRdb trimmed public reads at Q25 via fastp, called clones via MiXCR and kept in-frame beta chains. Under each unique CDR3 protein, matching rows form one entry showing the most common genes and DNA. For this sample the table gives tens of thousands of distinct CDR3 sequences, of which 4% to 5% were detected only once. In total, the top ten clones hold about 2.8% of the sample. Sequencing input: blood, either unsorted or a sorted T cell fraction (not recorded which). Receptor source: a human donor who was either an allogeneic HSCT recipient or a stem cell or donor lymphocyte infusion donor (not recorded which). It is not recorded whose cells these are; they may come from a transplant donor.

This clonotype appeared many times. V usage is TRBV18 and J usage is TRBJ2-5; either TRBD1 or TRBD2 may supply D (6 bases each). Germline values: CDR1 KGHSH, CDR2 LQKENI. There are 15 residues in the CDR3. Trimming cost V 2 bases and J 3 bases, with 13 bases left between them. DNA for the CDR3: TGTGCCAGCTCACCATCACAGGGAGGCGAAGAGACCCAGTACTTC. It specifies CASSPSQGGEETQYF.

This clonotype was detected ten times or more. The V and J genes are TRBV3-1 and TRBJ1-5; 7 nucleotides agree with TRBD1. CDR1 and CDR2 (germline): LGHDT, YNNKEL (reference sequence). V was clipped by 4 bases and J by 7 bases; unmatched bases: 1. The CDR3 runs to 12 residues. CDR3 sequence (DNA): TGTGCCAGCAGCCGACAGGGACAGCCCCAGCATTTT. This gives the protein CASSRQGQPQHF. The full variable domain, completed using reference TRBV3-1 and TRBJ1-5, is DTAVSQTPKYLVTQMGNDKSIKCEQNLGHDTMYWYKQDSKKFLKIMFSYNNKELIINETVPNRFSPKSPDKAHLNLHINSLELGDSAVYFCASSRQGQPQHFGDGTRLSIL.

This clonotype appeared many times. The chain is built from TRBV20-1 and TRBJ2-3; 11 positions match TRBD2. With 5 bases clipped from V and 2 bases from J, the junction kept 12 bases outside the gene matches. Germline assignment: CDR1 DFQATT and CDR2 SNEGSKA (reference sequence). The CDR3 runs 17 residues. CDR3 bases: TGCAGTGCTCAGGCCCCCGGGACTAGCGGACACACAGATACGCAGTATTTT. It yields the protein CSAQAPGTSGHTDTQYF.

This clonotype was detected a few times. The chain carries TRBV6-1 and TRBJ2-7; 9 positions match TRBD1. Germline CDR1 and CDR2: MNHNS and SASEGT. Unmatched junction bases numbered 7, after V lost 10 bases and J lost 0 bases. The CDR3 extends over 14 amino acids. The DNA of the CDR3 is TGTGCCACCGGGGACAGGGACCACTCCTACGAGCAGTACTTC. Encoded protein: CATGDRDHSYEQYF.

This clonotype was seen repeatedly, ten times or more. This chain uses TRBV4-1 with TRBJ1-5, with D possibly TRBD1 on 5 matching bases. This CDR3 is 15 amino acids long. Trimming pared 4 bases from V and 3 bases from J, leaving 13 bases between. Germline V gene lookup returns CDR1 MGHRA and CDR2 YSYEKL. The CDR3 DNA sequence: TGCGCCAGCAGCCCCAACCCGGACACCAATCAGCCCCAGCATTTT. This sequence encodes CASSPNPDTNQPQHF.

This clonotype appeared many times. This sequence joins TRBV11-1 and TRBJ2-2; D unresolved. V lost 7 bases and J 1 base, leaving 7 bases between the germline ends. CDR3 length: 13 amino acids. Germline V gene data show CDR1 as SGHAT and CDR2 as FQDESV (reference sequence). CDR3 protein: CASTTRNTGELFF. The CDR3 coding sequence is TGTGCCAGCACCACCAGGAACACCGGGGAGCTGTTTTTT. Filled out from reference TRBV11-1 and TRBJ2-2, the complete variable domain reads EAEVAQSPRYKITEKSQAVAFWCDPISGHATLYWYRQILGQGPELLVQFQDESVVDDSQLPKDRFSAERLKGVDSTLKIQPAELGDSAMYLCASTTRNTGELFFGEGSRLTVL.

Ten or more counts support this clonotype. This chain uses TRBV12-3 or TRBV12-4 with TRBJ2-2; no reliable D call. The CDR3 sequence is 14 residues long. Trimming removed 5 bases at V and 6 bases at J, with 13 bases between. The CDR3 sequence: CASSLNRQAGELFF. In DNA, the CDR3 is TGTGCCAGCAGTCTGAATAGGCAAGCCGGGGAGCTGTTTTTT.

There are a few counts of this clonotype. V is TRBV27 and J is TRBJ1-2; a weak D match, TRBD1 (5 bases). Trimming stripped 7 bases from V and 8 bases from J, with 20 bases between. This CDR3 is built from 14 residues. Germline values: CDR1 MNHEY, CDR2 SMNVEV (reference sequence). The CDR3 spells CASKGLLRPYGYTF. In DNA form, the CDR3 reads TGTGCCAGCAAGGGACTGCTCAGGCCTTACGGCTACACCTTC.

This clonotype occurred many times. The V and J genes are TRBV11-2 and TRBJ2-3, with TRBD2 matching over 12 bases. The ends lost 7 bases at V and 4 bases at J; junction bases unmatched: 9. The germline gives CDR1 SGHAT, CDR2 FQNNGV. This CDR3 is 16 amino acids long. The CDR3 loop reads CASTIILAGGSDTQYF. The DNA for the CDR3 is TGTGCCAGCACCATTATACTAGCGGGGGGCTCAGATACGCAGTATTTT.

This clonotype was found a few times. This sequence joins TRBV20-1 and TRBJ2-3; TRBD2 agrees at 12 bases. CDR1 and CDR2 from the germline V gene are DFQATT and SNEGSKA (reference sequence). There are 15 residues in the CDR3. V trimming: 5 bases; J trimming: 4 bases; junction bases outside the gene matches: 7. In DNA form, the CDR3 reads TGCAGTGCTGGCCGACTAGCGGGAGTCCCAGATACGCAGTATTTT. Translating gives CSAGRLAGVPDTQYF.